The rows below give T cell receptor beta chains drawn from one sample of a study of blood T cell repertoires in COVID-19. Generated by immunoSEQ multiplex PCR, the TCRdb table keeps only in-frame clones and is missing some. The table includes some 250,000 clones, about four fifths detected once. What was sequenced was peripheral blood. These receptors came from a woman of 80 years or more with COVID-19, enrolled during active disease. CDR3s include the opening cysteine and the closing phenylalanine or tryptophan. D genes are given only for firm matches. Clone size, where shown, is once, few, many, or a class for clones that have expanded.

J gene	D gene	V gene	clone size	CDR3 length	CDR3 protein	CDR3 DNA
TRBJ2-2	TRBD2	TRBV27	NA	14	CASRRLAGTGELFF	TGTGCCAGCCGGCGGCTAGCGGGAACCGGGGAGCTGTTTTTT
TRBJ2-6	NA	TRBV4-1	once	15	CASSLMASGANVLTF	TGCGCCAGCAGCCTTATGGCTTCTGGGGCCAACGTCCTGACTTTC
TRBJ1-2	TRBD1	TRBV18	NA	17	CASSSRTTGARIDGYTF	TGTGCCAGCTCATCGAGAACTACAGGGGCTCGGATCGATGGCTACACCTTC
TRBJ1-5	TRBD1	TRBV27	NA	14	CASSLHRGDQPQHF	TGTGCCAGCAGTTTACACAGGGGAGACCAGCCCCAGCATTTT
TRBJ2-6	TRBD1	TRBV2	NA	13	CASSPGQRSTLTF	TGTGCCAGCAGCCCGGGACAGCGCTCTACCCTGACTTTC
TRBJ2-2	NA	TRBV5-5	once	15	CASSLDIANTGELFF	TGTGCCAGCAGCTTGGACATTGCGAACACCGGGGAGCTGTTTTTT
TRBJ2-2	NA	TRBV4-1	NA	16	CASSQETAGATGELFF	TGCGCCAGCAGCCAAGAGACGGCGGGGGCTACCGGGGAGCTGTTTTTT
TRBJ2-2	NA	TRBV24-1	NA	17	CATSDLPSVGDTGELFF	TGTGCCACCAGTGATTTACCCTCCGTGGGAGACACCGGGGAGCTGTTTTTT
TRBJ2-5	NA	TRBV2	NA	12	CASNRYQETQYF	TGTGCCAGCAATAGATATCAAGAGACCCAGTACTTC
TRBJ1-6	TRBD1	TRBV12-3/TRBV12-4	few	13	CASSGDRGSPLHF	TGTGCCAGCAGTGGGGACAGGGGTTCACCCCTCCACTTT
TRBJ1-1	NA	TRBV6-2/TRBV6-3	NA	13	CASSYPRGSEAFF	TGTGCCAGCAGTTACCCTAGGGGGTCTGAAGCTTTCTTT
TRBJ1-1	TRBD1	TRBV11-2	NA	15	CASSERQGVNTEAFF	TGTGCCAGCAGCGAACGACAGGGGGTGAACACTGAAGCTTTCTTT
TRBJ2-6	NA	TRBV7-8	NA	16	CASSPYGGTGANVLTF	TGTGCCAGCAGCCCCTATGGGGGGACTGGGGCCAACGTCCTGACTTTC
TRBJ2-5	TRBD2	TRBV7-8	NA	15	CASSPRTRRSETQYF	TGTGCCAGCAGCCCCCGGACTAGGCGGTCAGAGACCCAGTACTTC
TRBJ2-7	NA	TRBV21-1	NA	12	CASSKTTYEQYF	TGTGCCAGCAGCAAAACAACCTACGAGCAGTACTTC
TRBJ2-1	TRBD2	TRBV9	NA	15	CASSDTSGTYNEQFF	TGTGCCAGCAGCGACACTAGCGGGACCTACAATGAGCAGTTCTTC
TRBJ1-4	TRBD1	TRBV2	NA	13	CASSVQGAEKLFF	TGTGCCAGCAGTGTACAGGGGGCCGAAAAACTGTTTTTT
TRBJ2-5	TRBD1	TRBV20-1	NA	15	CSASYHRGPKETQYF	TGCAGTGCTAGTTACCACAGGGGCCCCAAAGAGACCCAGTACTTC
TRBJ1-1	NA	TRBV30	once	15	CARTTGKSVEGEAFF	TGTGCCCGGACAACGGGGAAAAGTGTAGAGGGTGAAGCTTTCTTT
TRBJ1-2	TRBD1	TRBV5-1	NA	14	CASSPGGQGYGYTF	TGCGCCAGCAGCCCGGGTGGACAGGGGTATGGCTACACCTTC
TRBJ2-2	NA	TRBV6-5	NA	16	CASSYEGTSNTGELFF	TGTGCCAGCAGTTACGAGGGCACCTCGAACACCGGGGAGCTGTTTTTT
TRBJ2-3	TRBD2	TRBV5-4	NA	16	CASSLGTSGRTDTQYF	TGTGCCAGCAGCTTGGGAACTAGCGGGAGAACAGATACGCAGTATTTT
TRBJ2-3	TRBD2	TRBV6-2/TRBV6-3	NA	14	CASRPSGGAYTQYF	TGTGCCAGCAGACCTAGCGGGGGGGCGTATACGCAGTATTTT
TRBJ2-7	NA	TRBV7-9	NA	15	CASSLSGTPSYEQYF	TGTGCCAGCAGCTTATCTGGGACTCCGTCCTACGAGCAGTACTTC
TRBJ1-5	NA	TRBV7-2	NA	13	CASSPQGNQPQHF	TGTGCCAGCAGCCCCCAGGGTAATCAGCCCCAGCATTTT
TRBJ2-7	NA	TRBV12-3/TRBV12-4	NA	12	CASSFGQGEQYF	TGTGCCAGCAGTTTCGGCCAGGGGGAGCAGTACTTC
TRBJ2-7	TRBD1	TRBV28	NA	15	CASSSPGTGMGEQYF	TGTGCCAGCAGTTCCCCCGGGACAGGGATGGGCGAGCAGTACTTC
TRBJ2-6	NA	TRBV6-5	NA	16	CASSYDWSSGANVLTF	TGTGCCAGCAGTTACGACTGGAGCTCTGGGGCCAACGTCCTGACTTTC
TRBJ1-1	NA	TRBV11-1	NA	14	CASSLGRGGTEAFF	TGTGCCAGCAGCCTTGGACGAGGAGGGACTGAAGCTTTCTTT
TRBJ1-1	NA	TRBV3-1/TRBV3-2	NA	15	CASSQGSLGGTEAFF	TGTGCCAGCAGCCAAGGCAGCTTAGGGGGCACTGAAGCTTTCTTT
TRBJ2-1	NA	TRBV6-5	once	15	CASSTTPGKKIEQFF	TGTGCCAGCAGTACTACGCCGGGAAAAAAGATTGAGCAGTTCTTC
TRBJ1-2	NA	TRBV28	NA	13	CASSGTMIDGYTF	TGTGCCAGCAGTGGAACTATGATCGACGGCTACACCTTC
TRBJ1-1	NA	TRBV18	once	13	CASSPDMNTEAFF	TGTGCCAGCTCACCCGACATGAACACTGAAGCTTTCTTT
TRBJ2-5	TRBD2	TRBV18	NA	18	CASSPLRISGAYQETQYF	TGTGCCAGCTCACCATTACGGATTAGCGGGGCGTACCAAGAGACCCAGTACTTC
TRBJ2-5	NA	TRBV5-4	NA	13	CASSLGQQETQYF	TGTGCCAGCAGCTTGGGGCAACAAGAGACCCAGTACTTC
TRBJ2-5	NA	TRBV5-1	NA	15	CASSFQSDSQETQYF	TGCGCCAGCAGCTTCCAGTCGGACTCTCAAGAGACCCAGTACTTC
TRBJ2-7	TRBD1	TRBV28	NA	16	CASSKAWTGKDHEQYF	TGTGCCAGCAGTAAAGCCTGGACAGGGAAGGACCACGAGCAGTACTTC
TRBJ1-6	NA	TRBV7-9	NA	15	CASSLNREGNSPLHF	TGTGCCAGCAGCTTAAACAGGGAGGGGAATTCACCCCTCCACTTT
TRBJ2-1	TRBD2	TRBV18	NA	16	CASSLPGGETGNEQFF	TGTGCCAGCTCCCTCCCCGGGGGGGAAACAGGCAATGAGCAGTTCTTC
TRBJ2-3	NA	TRBV10-2	NA	14	CASKVGANTDTQYF	TGCGCCAGCAAGGTGGGAGCGAACACAGATACGCAGTATTTT
TRBJ1-2	NA	TRBV28	few	13	CASSLIKNYGYTF	TGTGCCAGCAGTTTAATTAAAAACTATGGCTACACCTTC
TRBJ2-3	NA	TRBV20-1	few	11	CSALHGDTQYF	TGCAGTGCCCTCCACGGAGATACGCAGTATTTT
TRBJ2-4	NA	TRBV5-1	once	16	CASSPLWRVGKNIQYF	TGCGCCAGCAGCCCCCTGTGGAGGGTAGGCAAAAACATTCAGTACTTC
TRBJ1-6	NA	TRBV7-8	NA	14	CASNMAGPGSPLHF	TGTGCCAGCAACATGGCAGGCCCCGGTTCACCCCTCCACTTT
TRBJ1-5	NA	TRBV2	NA	14	CASSGYRDGQPQHF	TGTGCCAGCAGTGGGTACAGGGACGGTCAGCCCCAGCATTTT
TRBJ1-6	TRBD1	TRBV30	NA	14	CAWRRGTGTSPLHF	TGTGCCTGGAGACGGGGGACAGGGACTTCACCCCTCCACTTT
TRBJ2-1	NA	TRBV24-1	NA	14	CATSDRGPFNEQFF	TGTGCCACCAGTGACAGGGGCCCTTTCAATGAGCAGTTCTTC
TRBJ2-3	NA	TRBV28	few	15	CASSLLAVGTDTQYF	TGTGCCAGCAGCCTATTAGCGGTTGGGACAGATACGCAGTATTTT
TRBJ1-1	NA	TRBV25-1	NA	11	CASSARDIGFF	TGTGCCAGCAGTGCCCGGGACATCGGGTTTTTT
TRBJ1-1	NA	TRBV6-2/TRBV6-3	NA	18	CASSPEPMRQGMLSEAFF	TGTGCCAGCAGCCCCGAGCCAATGCGCCAGGGGATGTTATCAGAAGCTTTCTTT
TRBJ1-6	NA	TRBV5-8	NA	15	CASGGGVSYNSPLHF	TGTGCCAGCGGCGGCGGTGTCTCCTATAATTCACCCCTCCACTTT
TRBJ1-2	TRBD1	TRBV6-6	NA	13	CASESTGEAGYTF	TGTGCCAGCGAGTCCACAGGGGAGGCTGGCTACACCTTC
TRBJ1-2	NA	TRBV10-1	many	13	CASSERRESGYTF	TGCGCCAGCAGTGAGCGGCGGGAGTCTGGCTACACCTTC
TRBJ2-7	NA	TRBV6-5	NA	15	CASSYRDTGRYEQYF	TGTGCCAGCAGTTACAGGGACACCGGACGCTACGAGCAGTACTTC
TRBJ2-6	TRBD2	TRBV12-5	NA	17	CASGLGGGTLGANVLTF	TGTGCTAGTGGTTTGGGGGGAGGGACCCTCGGGGCCAACGTCCTGACTTTC
TRBJ2-5	TRBD2	TRBV5-1	few	14	CASRASGGLETQYF	TGCGCCAGCAGGGCTAGCGGGGGTTTGGAGACCCAGTACTTC
TRBJ1-1	NA	TRBV20-1	NA	10	CSARYIEAFF	TGCAGTGCTAGATACATTGAAGCTTTCTTT
TRBJ1-1	NA	TRBV27	NA	14	CASSLREENTEAFF	TGTGCCAGCAGTCTCAGGGAGGAGAACACTGAAGCTTTCTTT
TRBJ2-2	NA	TRBV18	NA	14	CASSPLQGFGELFF	TGTGCCAGCTCACCACTTCAGGGTTTCGGGGAGCTGTTTTTT
TRBJ2-7	NA	TRBV6-5	NA	15	CASIPLTGRAYEQYF	TGTGCCAGCATTCCCTTGACAGGCCGAGCCTACGAGCAGTACTTC